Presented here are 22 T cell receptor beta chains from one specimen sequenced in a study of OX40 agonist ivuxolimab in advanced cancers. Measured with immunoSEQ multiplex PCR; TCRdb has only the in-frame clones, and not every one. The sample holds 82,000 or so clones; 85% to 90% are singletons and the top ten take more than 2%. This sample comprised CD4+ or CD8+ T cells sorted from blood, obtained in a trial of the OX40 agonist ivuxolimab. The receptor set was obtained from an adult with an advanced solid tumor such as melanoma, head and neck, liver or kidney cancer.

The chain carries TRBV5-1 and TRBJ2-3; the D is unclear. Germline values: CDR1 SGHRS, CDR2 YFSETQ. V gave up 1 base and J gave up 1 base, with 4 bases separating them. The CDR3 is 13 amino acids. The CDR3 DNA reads TGCGCCAGCAGCTTGCAGGGCACAGATACGCAGTATTTT. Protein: CASSLQGTDTQYF.

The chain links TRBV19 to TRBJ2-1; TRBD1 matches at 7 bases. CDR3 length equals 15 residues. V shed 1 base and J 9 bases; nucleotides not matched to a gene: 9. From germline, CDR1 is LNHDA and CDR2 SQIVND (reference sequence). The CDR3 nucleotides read TGTGCCAGTAGTATAGTCAAGACAGGGTCGGCTGAGCAGTTCTTC. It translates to CASSIVKTGSAEQFF. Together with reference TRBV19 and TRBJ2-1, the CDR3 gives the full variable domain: DGGITQSPKYLFRKEGQNVTLSCEQNLNHDAMYWYRQDPGQGLRLIYYSQIVNDFQKGDIAEGYSVSREKKESFPLTVTSAQKNPTAFYLCASSIVKTGSAEQFFGPGTRLTVL.

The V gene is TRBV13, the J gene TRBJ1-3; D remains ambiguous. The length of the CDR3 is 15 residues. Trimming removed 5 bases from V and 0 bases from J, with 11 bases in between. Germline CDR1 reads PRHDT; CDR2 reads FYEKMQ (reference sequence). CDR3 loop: CASSISIFSGNTIYF. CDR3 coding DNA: TGTGCCAGCAGCATATCAATATTCTCTGGAAACACCATATATTTT. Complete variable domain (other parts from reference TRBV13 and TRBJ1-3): AAGVIQSPRHLIKEKRETATLKCYPIPRHDTVYWYQQGPGQDPQFLISFYEKMQSDKGSIPDRFSAQQFSDYHSELNMSSLELGDSALYFCASSISIFSGNTIYFGEGSWLTVV.

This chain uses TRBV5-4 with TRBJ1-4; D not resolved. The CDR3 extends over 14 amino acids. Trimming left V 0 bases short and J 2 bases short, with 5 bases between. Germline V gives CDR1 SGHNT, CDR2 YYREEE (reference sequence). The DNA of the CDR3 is TGTGCCAGCAGCTTGGTGGGGACTAATGAAAAACTGTTTTTT. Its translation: CASSLVGTNEKLFF. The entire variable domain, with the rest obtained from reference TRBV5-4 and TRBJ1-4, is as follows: ETGVTQSPTHLIKTRGQQVTLRCSSQSGHNTVSWYQQALGQGPQFIFQYYREEENGRGNFPPRFSGLQFPNYSSELNVNALELDDSALYLCASSLVGTNEKLFFGSGTQLSVL.

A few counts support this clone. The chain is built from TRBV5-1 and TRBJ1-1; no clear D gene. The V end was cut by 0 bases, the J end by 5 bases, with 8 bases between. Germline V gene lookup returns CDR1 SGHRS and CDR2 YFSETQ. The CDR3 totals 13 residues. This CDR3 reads CASSLGYGTEAFF. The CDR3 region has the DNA TGCGCCAGCAGCTTGGGCTACGGAACTGAAGCTTTCTTT.

The CDR3 loop reads CASSLDPGGTYEQYF. The CDR3 DNA follows: TGTGCCAGCAGCTTGGATCCAGGGGGTACCTACGAGCAGTACTTC. The rearrangement uses TRBV5-6 and TRBJ2-5; 7 bases fit TRBD1. The end of the DNA is better explained by TRBJ2-7, so the J call may be wrong. The CDR3 loop spans 15 amino acids. Germline CDR1 SGHDT, CDR2 YYEEEE.

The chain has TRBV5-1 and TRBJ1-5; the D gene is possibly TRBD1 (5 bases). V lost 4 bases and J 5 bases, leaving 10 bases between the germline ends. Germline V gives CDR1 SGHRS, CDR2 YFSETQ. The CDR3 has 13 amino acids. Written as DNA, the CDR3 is TGCGCCAGCAGCGCACTAGGGGATCAGCCCCAGCATTTT. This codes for CASSALGDQPQHF.

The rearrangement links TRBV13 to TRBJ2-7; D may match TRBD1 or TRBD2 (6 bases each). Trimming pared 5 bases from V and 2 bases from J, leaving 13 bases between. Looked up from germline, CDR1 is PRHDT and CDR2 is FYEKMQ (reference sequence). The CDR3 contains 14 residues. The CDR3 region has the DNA TGTGCCAGCAGCCCGGTCGGGGGCCCCTACGAGCAGTACTTC. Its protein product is CASSPVGGPYEQYF.

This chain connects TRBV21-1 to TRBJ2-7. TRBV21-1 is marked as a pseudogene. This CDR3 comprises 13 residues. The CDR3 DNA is TGTGCCAGCAGCGGGGTGAGGCTCTACGAGCAGTACTTC. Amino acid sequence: CASSGVRLYEQYF.

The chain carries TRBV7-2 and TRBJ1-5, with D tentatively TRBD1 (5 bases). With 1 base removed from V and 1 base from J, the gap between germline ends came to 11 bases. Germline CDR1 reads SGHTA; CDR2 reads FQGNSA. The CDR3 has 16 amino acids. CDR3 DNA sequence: TGTGCCAGCAGCTTAGTGGGGGTGGGAAGCAATCAGCCCCAGCATTTT. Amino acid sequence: CASSLVGVGSNQPQHF.

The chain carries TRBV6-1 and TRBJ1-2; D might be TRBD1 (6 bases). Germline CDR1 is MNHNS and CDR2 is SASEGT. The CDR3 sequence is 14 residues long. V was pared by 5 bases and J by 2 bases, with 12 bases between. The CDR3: CASSPKGDNYGYTF. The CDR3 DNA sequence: TGTGCCAGCAGTCCCAAGGGGGACAACTATGGCTACACCTTC.

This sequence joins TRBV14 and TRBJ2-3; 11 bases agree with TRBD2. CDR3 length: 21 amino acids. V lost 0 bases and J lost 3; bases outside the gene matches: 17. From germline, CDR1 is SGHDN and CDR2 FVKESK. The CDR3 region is CASSQDNRAATSGASTDTQYF. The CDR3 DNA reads TGTGCCAGCAGCCAAGATAATCGTGCCGCGACTAGCGGGGCTTCGACAGATACGCAGTATTTT.

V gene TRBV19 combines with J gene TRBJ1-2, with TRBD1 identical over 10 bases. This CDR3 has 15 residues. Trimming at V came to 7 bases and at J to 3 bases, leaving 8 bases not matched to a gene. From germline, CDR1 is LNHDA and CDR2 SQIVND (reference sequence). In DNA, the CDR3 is TGTGCCAGTAAACCTCCGGGACAGGGGTACTATGGCTACACCTTC. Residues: CASKPPGQGYYGYTF.

The CDR3, as DNA: TGTGCCAGCAGGGGGATAAGGGGGATGAACAATGAGCAGTTCTTC. Residues: CASRGIRGMNNEQFF. V is TRBV6-1 and J is TRBJ2-1, with D maybe TRBD1 (6 bases). With 6 bases removed from V and 5 bases from J, the gap between germline ends came to 17 bases. Germline-derived CDR1 and CDR2 are MNHNS and SASEGT. The CDR3 is 15 amino acids.

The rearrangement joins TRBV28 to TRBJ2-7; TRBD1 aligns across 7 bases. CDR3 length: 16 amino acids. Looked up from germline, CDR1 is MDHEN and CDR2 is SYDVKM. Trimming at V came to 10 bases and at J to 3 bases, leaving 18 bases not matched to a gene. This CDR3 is CAITPTGATKGYEQYF. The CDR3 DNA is TGTGCCATCACACCCACAGGGGCCACGAAAGGCTACGAGCAGTACTTC.

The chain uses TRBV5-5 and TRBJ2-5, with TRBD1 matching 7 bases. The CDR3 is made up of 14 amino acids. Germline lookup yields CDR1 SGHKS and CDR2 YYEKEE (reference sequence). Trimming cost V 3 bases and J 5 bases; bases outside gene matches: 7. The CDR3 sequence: CASSYQTGTETQYF. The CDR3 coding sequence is TGTGCCAGCAGCTACCAGACAGGGACCGAGACCCAGTACTTC.

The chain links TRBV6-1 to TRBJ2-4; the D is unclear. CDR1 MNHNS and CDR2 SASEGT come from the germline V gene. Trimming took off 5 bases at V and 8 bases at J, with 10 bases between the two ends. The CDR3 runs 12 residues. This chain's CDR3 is CASSLSWDIQYF. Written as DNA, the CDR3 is TGTGCCAGCAGTCTCAGTTGGGACATTCAGTACTTC.

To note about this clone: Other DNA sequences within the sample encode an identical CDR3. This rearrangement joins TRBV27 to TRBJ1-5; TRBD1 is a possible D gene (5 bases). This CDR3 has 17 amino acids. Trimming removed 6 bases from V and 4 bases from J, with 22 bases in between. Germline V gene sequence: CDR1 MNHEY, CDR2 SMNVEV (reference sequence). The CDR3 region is CASRPWGNRGSNQPQHF. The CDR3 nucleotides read TGTGCCAGCAGACCCTGGGGAAACCGGGGGTCAAATCAGCCCCAGCATTTT.

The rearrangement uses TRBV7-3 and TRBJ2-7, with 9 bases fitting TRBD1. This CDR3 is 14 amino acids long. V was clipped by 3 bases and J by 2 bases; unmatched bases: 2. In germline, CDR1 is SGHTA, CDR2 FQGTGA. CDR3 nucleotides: TGTGCCAGCAGCTTGGACAGGGGACCCTACGAGCAGTACTTC. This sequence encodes CASSLDRGPYEQYF.

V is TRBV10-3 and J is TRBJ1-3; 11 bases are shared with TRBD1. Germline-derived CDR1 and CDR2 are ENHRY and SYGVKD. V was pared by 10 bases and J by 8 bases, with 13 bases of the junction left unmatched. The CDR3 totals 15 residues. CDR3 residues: CATRRTGGEGDTIYF. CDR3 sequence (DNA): TGTGCCACCCGGCGGACAGGGGGCGAGGGGGACACCATATATTTT.

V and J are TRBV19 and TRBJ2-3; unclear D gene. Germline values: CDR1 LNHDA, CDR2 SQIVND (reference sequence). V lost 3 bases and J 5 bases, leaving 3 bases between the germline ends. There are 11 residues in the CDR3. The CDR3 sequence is CASSMRDTQYF. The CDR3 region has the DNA TGTGCCAGTAGTATGAGAGATACGCAGTATTTT.

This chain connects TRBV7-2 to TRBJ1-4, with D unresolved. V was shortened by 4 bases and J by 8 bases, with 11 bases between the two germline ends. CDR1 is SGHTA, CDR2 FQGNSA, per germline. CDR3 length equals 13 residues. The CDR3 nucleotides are TGTGCCAGCAGCTCAGTGGGAGGGGAAAAACTGTTTTTT. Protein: CASSSVGGEKLFF.